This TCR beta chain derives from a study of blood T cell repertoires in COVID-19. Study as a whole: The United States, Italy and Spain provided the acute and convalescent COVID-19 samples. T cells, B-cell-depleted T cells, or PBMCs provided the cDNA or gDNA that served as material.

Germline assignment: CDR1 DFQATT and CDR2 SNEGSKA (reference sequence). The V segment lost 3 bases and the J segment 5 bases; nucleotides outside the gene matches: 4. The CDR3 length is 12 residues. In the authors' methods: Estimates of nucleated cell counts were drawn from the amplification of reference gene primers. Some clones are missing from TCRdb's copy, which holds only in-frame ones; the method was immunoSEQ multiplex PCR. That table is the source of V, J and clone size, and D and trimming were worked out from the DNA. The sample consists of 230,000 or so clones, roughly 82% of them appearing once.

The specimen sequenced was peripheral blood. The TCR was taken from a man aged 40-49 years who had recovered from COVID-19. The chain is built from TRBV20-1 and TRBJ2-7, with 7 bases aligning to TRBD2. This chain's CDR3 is CSASAGVDEQYF. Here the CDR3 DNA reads TGCAGTGCTAGTGCGGGAGTGGACGAGCAGTACTTC.